One sample yielded the 8 T cell receptor beta chains listed below, sequenced in a study of shared clonotypes between healthy human individuals. Produced via immunoSEQ multiplex PCR; TCRdb's table is partial and in-frame only. In the table there are more than 2 million clones, about 94% of which are singletons. CD45RO-negative CD8 cells positively selected for CCR7 made up the naive population, which excluded terminally differentiated effector memory CD45RA+ cells. The specimen sequenced was naive CD8+ T cells sorted from blood. Receptors were obtained from a man aged 18 to 30 in good health.

The V and J genes are TRBV7-9 and TRBJ2-3; 9 positions match TRBD2. The trim removed 2 bases at V and 2 bases at J, leaving 14 bases unmatched. This CDR3 has 19 amino acids. CDR1 and CDR2 from the germline V gene are SEHNR and FQNEAQ (reference sequence). The CDR3 DNA is TGTGCCAGCAGCTTATCTGTCCCTGGACTAGCGTTTTACACAGATACGCAGTATTTT. It codes for CASSLSVPGLAFYTDTQYF. Filled out from reference TRBV7-9 and TRBJ2-3, the complete variable domain reads DTGVSQNPRHKITKRGQNVTFRCDPISEHNRLYWYRQTLGQGPEFLTYFQNEAQLEKSRLLSDRFSAERPKGSFSTLEIQRTEQGDSAMYLCASSLSVPGLAFYTDTQYFGPGTRLTVL.

The genes are TRBV28 and TRBJ1-5, with 7 bases fitting TRBD1. The CDR3 runs 16 residues. Looked up from germline, CDR1 is MDHEN and CDR2 is SYDVKM. Trimming removed 2 bases from V and 2 bases from J; junction bases left unmatched: 6. The DNA for the CDR3 is TGTGCCAGCAGTTTAACCGGGACAGCCGGCAATCAGCCCCAGCATTTT. As protein: CASSLTGTAGNQPQHF.

In this sample, this clone turned up a few times. J is TRBJ1-3 and V is TRBV7-8, with a tentative D call TRBD1 (5 bases). The germline V and J ends were trimmed by 1 base and 0 bases, with 10 bases remaining between them. Germline CDR1 and CDR2: SGHVS and FQNEAQ. The CDR3 contains 16 residues. The CDR3 DNA follows: TGTGCCAGCAGCTTAGGGGGCAGGGCCTCTGGAAACACCATATATTTT. This sequence encodes CASSLGGRASGNTIYF.

This chain uses TRBV11-3 with TRBJ2-7; TRBD1 agrees at 9 bases. J was trimmed by 5 bases and V by 1 base; bases with no gene match: 12. The CDR3 consists of 17 residues. Germline loops: CDR1 SGHNT, CDR2 YENEEA. CDR3 amino acids: CASSLGTGTGLDDEQYF. CDR3 nucleotide sequence: TGTGCCAGCAGCTTAGGCACCGGGACAGGGTTAGACGACGAGCAGTACTTC.

The chain couples TRBV27 to TRBJ1-1; 8 bases align to TRBD1. Germline lookup yields CDR1 MNHEY and CDR2 SMNVEV (reference sequence). The CDR3 runs 13 residues. V was clipped by 5 bases and J by 5 bases; unmatched bases: 4. This CDR3 is CASSVDRETEAFF. The CDR3 nucleotides read TGTGCCAGCAGTGTGGACAGGGAAACTGAAGCTTTCTTT.

V and J are TRBV4-3 and TRBJ1-2; 7 bases agree with TRBD1. The germline CDR1 and CDR2 sequences are LGHNA and YSLEER. The trim removed 0 bases at V and 4 bases at J, leaving 8 bases unmatched. This CDR3 is 16 amino acids long. The CDR3 bases are TGCGCCAGCAGCCAAGATCAAGGGGGCCGTGCCTATGGCTACACCTTC. Residues: CASSQDQGGRAYGYTF.

As concerns this clone: This sample includes further DNA sequences coding for the same CDR3. The J gene is TRBJ2-1, the V gene TRBV9; D ambiguous. This CDR3 spans 15 amino acids. Germline V lookup: CDR1 SGDLS, CDR2 YYNGEE. Trimming pared 0 bases from V and 0 bases from J, leaving 7 bases between. CDR3 residues: CASSVGTSSYNEQFF. The DNA for the CDR3 is TGTGCCAGCAGCGTAGGTACGAGCTCCTACAATGAGCAGTTCTTC.

The chain carries TRBV7-8 and TRBJ2-7; possible D gene TRBD1, 5 bases. Germline CDR1 is SGHVS and CDR2 is FQNEAQ. CDR3 size: 16 residues. Trimming cost V 5 bases and J 1 base, with 18 bases left between them. The DNA for the CDR3 is TGTGCCAGCAGCACCACCCTAGGGGTGAAATCCTACGAGCAGTACTTC. Protein sequence: CASSTTLGVKSYEQYF.